This TCR beta chain was sequenced for a study of cytomegalovirus exposure and HLA in healthy donors. A note on this clone: Its antigen is not known.

Notes on the study in general: Cytomegalovirus status was reportedly diagnosed by the classifier with high sensitivity and specificity. V- and J-gene trimming of TCR beta was linked (in a later analysis) to a missense DCLRE1C variant. Cytomegalovirus-associated TCR beta chains were listed, numbering 150 to 200.

Germline CDR1 is GTSNPN and CDR2 is SVGIG (reference sequence). Unmatched junction bases numbered 8, after V lost 8 bases and J lost 8 bases. The CDR3 contains 11 residues. The primer mix had 60 Vbeta and 13 Jbeta primers. Sequencing used immunoSEQ multiplex PCR; TCRdb keeps in-frame clones, though not all of them. The data hold roughly 89,000 clones, with 81% observed a single time. The clonotype originates from a woman aged 25 to 45 in good health and CMV-seronegative. The chain carries TRBV30 and TRBJ1-2; TRBD1 aligns across 7 bases. Sequenced material: PBMCs. CDR3 sequence reads: CAAATGRGYTF. DNA for the CDR3: TGTGCCGCCGCGACAGGGCGCGGCTACACCTTC.